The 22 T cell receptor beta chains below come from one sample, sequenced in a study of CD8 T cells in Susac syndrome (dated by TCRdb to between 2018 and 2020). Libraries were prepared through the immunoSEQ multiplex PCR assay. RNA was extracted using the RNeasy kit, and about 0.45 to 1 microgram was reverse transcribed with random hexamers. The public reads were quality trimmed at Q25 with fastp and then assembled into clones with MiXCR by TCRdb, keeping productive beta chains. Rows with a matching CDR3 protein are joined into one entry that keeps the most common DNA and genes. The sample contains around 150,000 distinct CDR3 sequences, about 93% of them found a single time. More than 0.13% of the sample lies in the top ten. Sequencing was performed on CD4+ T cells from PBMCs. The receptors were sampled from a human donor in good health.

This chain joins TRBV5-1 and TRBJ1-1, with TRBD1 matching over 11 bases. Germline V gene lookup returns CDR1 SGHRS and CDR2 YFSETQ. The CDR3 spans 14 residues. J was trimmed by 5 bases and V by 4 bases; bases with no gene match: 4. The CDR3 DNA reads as TGCGCCAGCAGCCAGGGGACAGGGGGAACTGAAGCTTTCTTT. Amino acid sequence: CASSQGTGGTEAFF.

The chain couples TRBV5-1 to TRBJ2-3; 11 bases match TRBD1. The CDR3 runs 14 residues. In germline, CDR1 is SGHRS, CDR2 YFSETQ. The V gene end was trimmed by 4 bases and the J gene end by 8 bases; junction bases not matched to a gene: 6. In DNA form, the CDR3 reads TGCGCCAGCAGCCCAGGGACAGGGGGGACTACGCAGTATTTT. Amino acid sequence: CASSPGTGGTTQYF. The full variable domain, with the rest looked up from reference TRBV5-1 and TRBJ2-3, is KAGVTQTPRYLIKTRGQQVTLSCSPISGHRSVSWYQQTPGQGLQFLFEYFSETQRNKGNFPGRFSGRQFSNSRSEMNVSTLELGDSALYLCASSPGTGGTTQYFGPGTRLTVL.

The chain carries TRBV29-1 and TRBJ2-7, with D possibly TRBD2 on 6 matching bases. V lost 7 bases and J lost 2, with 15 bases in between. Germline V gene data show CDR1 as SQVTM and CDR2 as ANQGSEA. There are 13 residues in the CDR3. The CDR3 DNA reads TGCAGCGACCCTCAGGGACTCCCCTACGAGCAGTACTTC. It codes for CSDPQGLPYEQYF.

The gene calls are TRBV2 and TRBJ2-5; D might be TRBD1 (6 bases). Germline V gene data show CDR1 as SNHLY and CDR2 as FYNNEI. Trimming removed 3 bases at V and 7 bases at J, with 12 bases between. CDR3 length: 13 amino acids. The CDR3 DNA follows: TGTGCCAGCAGTGACAGGGGCGTGGGGACCCAGTACTTC. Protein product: CASSDRGVGTQYF. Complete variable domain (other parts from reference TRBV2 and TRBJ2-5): EPEVTQTPSHQVTQMGQEVILRCVPISNHLYFYWYRQILGQKVEFLVSFYNNEISEKSEIFDDQFSVERPDGSNFTLKIRSTKLEDSAMYFCASSDRGVGTQYFGPGTRLLVL.

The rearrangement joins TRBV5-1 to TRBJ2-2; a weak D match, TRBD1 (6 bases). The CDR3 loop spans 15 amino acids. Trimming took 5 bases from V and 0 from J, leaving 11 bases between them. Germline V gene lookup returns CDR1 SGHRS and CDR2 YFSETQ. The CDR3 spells CASSRDNANTGELFF. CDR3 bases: TGCGCCAGCAGTCGGGACAACGCGAACACCGGGGAGCTGTTTTTT.

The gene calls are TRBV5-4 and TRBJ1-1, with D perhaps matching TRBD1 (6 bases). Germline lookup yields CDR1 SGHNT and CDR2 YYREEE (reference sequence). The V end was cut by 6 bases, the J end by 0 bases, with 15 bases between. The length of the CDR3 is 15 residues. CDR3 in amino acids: CASTPTGPMNTEAFF. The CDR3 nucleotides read TGTGCCAGCACCCCTACAGGGCCCATGAACACTGAAGCTTTCTTT.

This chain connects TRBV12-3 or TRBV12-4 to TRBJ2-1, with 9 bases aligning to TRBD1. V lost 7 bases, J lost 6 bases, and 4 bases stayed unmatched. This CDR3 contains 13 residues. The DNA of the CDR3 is TGTGCCAGCACGGGACAGGGTGGCAATGAGCAGTTCTTC. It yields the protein CASTGQGGNEQFF.

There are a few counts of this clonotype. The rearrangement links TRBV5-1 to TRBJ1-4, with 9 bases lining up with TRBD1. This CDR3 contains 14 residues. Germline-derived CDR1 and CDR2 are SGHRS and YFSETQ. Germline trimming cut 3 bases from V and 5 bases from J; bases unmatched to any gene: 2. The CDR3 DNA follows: TGCGCCAGCAGCTCCGGACAGGGGAATGAAAAACTGTTTTTT. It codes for CASSSGQGNEKLFF. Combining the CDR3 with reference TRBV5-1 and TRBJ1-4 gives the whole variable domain KAGVTQTPRYLIKTRGQQVTLSCSPISGHRSVSWYQQTPGQGLQFLFEYFSETQRNKGNFPGRFSGRQFSNSRSEMNVSTLELGDSALYLCASSSGQGNEKLFFGSGTQLSVL.

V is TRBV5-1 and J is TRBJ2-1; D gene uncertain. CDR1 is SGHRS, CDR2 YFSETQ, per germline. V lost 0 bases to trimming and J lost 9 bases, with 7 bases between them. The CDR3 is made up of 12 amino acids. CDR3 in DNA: TGCGCCAGCAGCTTGGGGAGCGCTGAGCAGTTCTTC. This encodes CASSLGSAEQFF.

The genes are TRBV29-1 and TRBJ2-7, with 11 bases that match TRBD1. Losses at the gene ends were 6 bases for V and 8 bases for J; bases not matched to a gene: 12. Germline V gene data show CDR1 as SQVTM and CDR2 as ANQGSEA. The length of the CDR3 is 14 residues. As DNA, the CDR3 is TGCAGCGTAGCCCCCCGGGACAGGGGGAGTCAGCAGTACTTC. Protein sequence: CSVAPRDRGSQQYF.

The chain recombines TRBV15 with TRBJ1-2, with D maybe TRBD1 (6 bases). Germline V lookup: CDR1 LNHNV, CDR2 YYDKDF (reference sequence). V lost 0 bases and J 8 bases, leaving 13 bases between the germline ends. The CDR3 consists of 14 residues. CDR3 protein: CATSRERQGRGYTF. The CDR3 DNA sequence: TGTGCCACCAGCAGAGAAAGGCAGGGGAGAGGCTACACCTTC.

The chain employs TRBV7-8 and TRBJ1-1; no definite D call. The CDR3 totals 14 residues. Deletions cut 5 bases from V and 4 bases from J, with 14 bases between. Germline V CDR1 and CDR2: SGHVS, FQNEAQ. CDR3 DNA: TGTGCCAGCAGCCCCGGGAGGAGCAGCACTGAAGCTTTCTTT. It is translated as CASSPGRSSTEAFF. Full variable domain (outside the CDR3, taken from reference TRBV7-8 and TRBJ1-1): GAGVSQSPRYKVAKRGQDVALRCDPISGHVSLFWYQQALGQGPEFLTYFQNEAQLDKSGLPSDRFFAERPEGSVSTLKIQRTQQEDSAVYLCASSPGRSSTEAFFGQGTRLTVV.

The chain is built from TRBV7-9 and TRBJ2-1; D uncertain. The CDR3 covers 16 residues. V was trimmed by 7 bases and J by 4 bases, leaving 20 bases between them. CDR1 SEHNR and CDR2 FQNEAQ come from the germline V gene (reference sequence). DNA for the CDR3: TGTGCCAGCACCAAGCTAGGAACACCCTCTTACAATGAGCAGTTCTTC. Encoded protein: CASTKLGTPSYNEQFF.

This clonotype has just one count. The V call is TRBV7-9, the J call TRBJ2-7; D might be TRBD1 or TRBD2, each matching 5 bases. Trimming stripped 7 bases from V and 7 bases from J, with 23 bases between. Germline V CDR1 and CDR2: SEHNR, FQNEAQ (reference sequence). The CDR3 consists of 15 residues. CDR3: CASTPTGRSGWEQYF. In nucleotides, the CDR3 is TGTGCCAGCACCCCCACGGGACGGTCTGGGTGGGAGCAGTACTTC.

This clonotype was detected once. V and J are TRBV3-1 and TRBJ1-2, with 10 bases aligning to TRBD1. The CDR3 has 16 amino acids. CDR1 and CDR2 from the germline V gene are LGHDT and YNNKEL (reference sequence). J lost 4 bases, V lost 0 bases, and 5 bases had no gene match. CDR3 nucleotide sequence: TGTGCCAGCAGCCAAGACCCGACAGGGGGCTTCTATGGCTACACCTTC. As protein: CASSQDPTGGFYGYTF.

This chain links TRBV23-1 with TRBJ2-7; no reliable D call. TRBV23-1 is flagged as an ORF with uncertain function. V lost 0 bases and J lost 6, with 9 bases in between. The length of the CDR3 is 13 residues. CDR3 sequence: CASSQSCPGEQYF. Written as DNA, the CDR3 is TGCGCCAGCAGTCAATCCTGCCCCGGCGAGCAGTACTTC.

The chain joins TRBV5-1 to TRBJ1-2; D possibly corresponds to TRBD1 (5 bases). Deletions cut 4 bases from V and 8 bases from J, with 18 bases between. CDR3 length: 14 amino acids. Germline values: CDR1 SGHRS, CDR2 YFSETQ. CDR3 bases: TGCGCCAGCAGCAAATCGGACAACCAGCAGGGCTACACCTTC. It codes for CASSKSDNQQGYTF.

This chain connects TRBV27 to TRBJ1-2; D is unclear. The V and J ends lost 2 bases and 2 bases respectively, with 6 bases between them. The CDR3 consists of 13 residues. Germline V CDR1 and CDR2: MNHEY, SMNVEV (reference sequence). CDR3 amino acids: CASSLNRNYGYTF. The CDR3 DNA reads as TGTGCCAGCAGTTTAAACAGAAACTATGGCTACACCTTC.

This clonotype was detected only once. The CDR3 is CASSLLGEKLFF. CDR3 DNA sequence: TGTGCCAGCAGCTTATTAGGTGAAAAACTGTTTTTT. This chain connects TRBV7-8 to TRBJ1-4; no reliable D call. Trimming left V 2 bases short and J 7 bases short, with 5 bases between. CDR1 SGHVS and CDR2 FQNEAQ come from the germline V gene. The CDR3 extends over 12 amino acids.

CDR3 bases: TGCGCCAGCAGTCACCACGCCCTTGACAGGGGGAGGGTAGGAAAACTGTTTTTT. It codes for CASSHHALDRGRVGKLFF. This sequence joins TRBV23-1 and TRBJ1-4; 9 bases map to TRBD1. TRBV23-1 is noted as an ORF with a role that remains uncertain. This CDR3 has 18 amino acids. J was trimmed by 10 bases and V by 3 bases; bases with no gene match: 18.

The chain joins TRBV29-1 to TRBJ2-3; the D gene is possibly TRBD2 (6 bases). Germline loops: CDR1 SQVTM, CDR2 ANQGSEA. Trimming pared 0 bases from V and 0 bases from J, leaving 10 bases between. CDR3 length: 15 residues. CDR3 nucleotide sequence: TGCAGCGTTGAAGATCGACGGGGGAGCACAGATACGCAGTATTTT. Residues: CSVEDRRGSTDTQYF.

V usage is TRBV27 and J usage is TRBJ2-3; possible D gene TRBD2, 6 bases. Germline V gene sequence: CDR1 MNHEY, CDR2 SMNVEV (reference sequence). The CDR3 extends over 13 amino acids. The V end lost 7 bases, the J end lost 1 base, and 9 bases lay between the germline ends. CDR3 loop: CASNGGGTDTQYF. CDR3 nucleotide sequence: TGTGCCAGCAACGGGGGAGGCACAGATACGCAGTATTTT.